Following are 25 T cell receptor beta chains from one sample sequenced in a study of cytomegalovirus exposure and HLA in healthy donors. 13 Jbeta primers and 60 Vbeta primers were used for the PCR. Measured with immunoSEQ multiplex PCR; TCRdb has only the in-frame clones, and not every one. In the table there are about 160,000 clones, 70% to 80% of which are singletons. Sequenced material: PBMCs. The receptor set was obtained from a man between 25 and 39 years old in good health and CMV-seronegative.

The V call is TRBV10-3, the J call TRBJ1-5; 10 bases map to TRBD1. The J segment lost 6 bases and the V segment lost 1 base, leaving 12 bases of the junction unmatched. The CDR3 length is 18 residues. Germline CDR1 reads ENHRY; CDR2 reads SYGVKD. This CDR3 is CAISEYGTGVSSSQPQHF. CDR3 nucleotide sequence: TGTGCCATCAGTGAGTACGGGACAGGGGTGAGTAGTAGTCAGCCCCAGCATTTT.

The chain carries TRBV5-8 and TRBJ1-5; D unresolved. The germline V and J ends were trimmed by 0 bases and 1 base, with 5 bases remaining between them. The germline CDR1 and CDR2 sequences are SGHTS and YDEGEE. This CDR3 has 14 residues. CDR3 nucleotides: TGTGCCAGCAGCTTGGGGCCGAGCAATCAGCCCCAGCATTTT. This encodes CASSLGPSNQPQHF.

The gene calls are TRBV7-2 and TRBJ2-3; 9 positions agree with TRBD2. Germline V CDR1 and CDR2: SGHTA, FQGNSA. V shed 4 bases and J 6 bases; nucleotides not matched to a gene: 8. CDR3 length equals 15 residues. DNA of the CDR3: TGTGCCAGCAGCTACTATAGCGGGGGCGGGGATACGCAGTATTTT. Its protein product is CASSYYSGGGDTQYF.

The chain has TRBV5-1 and TRBJ2-5; 7 positions agree with TRBD2. V gave up 0 bases and J gave up 2 bases; unmatched junction bases: 4. The germline gives CDR1 SGHRS, CDR2 YFSETQ. CDR3 size: 15 residues. The CDR3 region is CASSLERLAQETQYF. The CDR3 nucleotides read TGCGCCAGCAGCTTGGAGAGACTAGCTCAAGAGACCCAGTACTTC.

CDR3 sequence (DNA): TGTGCCAGCAGTGATCTCCCAGGGGAGACAGGGACAGATACGCAGTATTTT. Amino acid sequence: CASSDLPGETGTDTQYF. V gene TRBV6-1 combines with J gene TRBJ2-3; TRBD1 aligns across 7 bases. From germline, CDR1 is MNHNS and CDR2 SASEGT. This CDR3 has 17 amino acids. The trim removed 3 bases at V and 3 bases at J, leaving 12 bases unmatched.

The J gene is TRBJ2-7, the V gene TRBV18, with a weak D call TRBD1 (5 bases). Germline CDR1 is KGHSH and CDR2 is LQKENI. Trimming removed 2 bases from V and 5 bases from J, with 13 bases in between. The length of the CDR3 is 14 residues. The CDR3 here is CASSPGQGGNEQYF. Here the CDR3 DNA reads TGTGCCAGCTCACCAGGGCAGGGTGGGAACGAGCAGTACTTC. The full variable domain, in which reference TRBV18 and TRBJ2-7 provide the parts outside the CDR3, is NAGVMQNPRHLVRRRGQEARLRCSPMKGHSHVYWYRQLPEEGLKFMVYLQKENIIDESGMPKERFSAEFPKEGPSILRIQQVVRGDSAAYFCASSPGQGGNEQYFGPGTRLTVT.

The chain uses TRBV9 and TRBJ1-6; D remains unclear. From germline, CDR1 is SGDLS and CDR2 YYNGEE. Trimming stripped 0 bases from V and 10 bases from J, with 14 bases between. The CDR3 contains 15 residues. The CDR3 loop reads CASSVAGEGRSPLHF. CDR3 in DNA: TGTGCCAGCAGCGTAGCTGGAGAGGGAAGGTCACCCCTCCACTTT.

This chain links TRBV28 with TRBJ2-2, with D perhaps matching TRBD2 (6 bases). Germline V gene lookup returns CDR1 MDHEN and CDR2 SYDVKM. This CDR3 has 17 residues. Deletions cut 3 bases from V and 0 bases from J, with 14 bases between. The CDR3 is CASSLPTGRANTGELFF. The CDR3 nucleotides are TGTGCCAGCAGTTTGCCCACCGGGAGAGCGAACACCGGGGAGCTGTTTTTT.

The chain couples TRBV18 to TRBJ1-4; TRBD1 might be the D (5 bases). Between the trimmed V and J ends, which lost 0 bases and 7 bases, there was a span of 18 bases. The germline gives CDR1 KGHSH, CDR2 LQKENI. This CDR3 has 17 amino acids. Here the CDR3 reads CASSPPVGGGEREKLFF. In DNA, the CDR3 is TGTGCCAGCTCACCACCGGTCGGCGGAGGGGAACGTGAAAAACTGTTTTTT.

The V and J genes are TRBV9 and TRBJ2-2; 9 bases are a match to TRBD2. The V gene end was trimmed by 0 bases and the J gene end by 6 bases; junction bases not matched to a gene: 3. The CDR3 extends over 15 amino acids. In germline, CDR1 is SGDLS, CDR2 YYNGEE. For the CDR3, the DNA is TGTGCCAGCAGCGTAGGCGGGGGGGCCGCCGGGGAGCTGTTTTTT. This encodes CASSVGGGAAGELFF.

The rearrangement uses TRBV18 and TRBJ2-7; the D gene is possibly TRBD2 (5 bases). The V gene lost 0 bases and the J gene lost 2 bases, with 14 bases spanning the gap. CDR1 and CDR2 (germline): KGHSH, LQKENI. The CDR3 totals 16 residues. Here the CDR3 DNA reads TGTGCCAGCTCACCACCTCTTAGCTCCGGGACCTACGAGCAGTACTTC. Translated: CASSPPLSSGTYEQYF. The variable domain in full, completed from reference TRBV18 and TRBJ2-7, reads NAGVMQNPRHLVRRRGQEARLRCSPMKGHSHVYWYRQLPEEGLKFMVYLQKENIIDESGMPKERFSAEFPKEGPSILRIQQVVRGDSAAYFCASSPPLSSGTYEQYFGPGTRLTVT.

This clone has a handful of counts. The rearrangement links TRBV29-1 to TRBJ2-5; a weak D match, TRBD1 (8 bases). Per the germline V gene, CDR1 is SQVTM and CDR2 is ANQGSEA. This CDR3 has 12 residues. V was shortened by 6 bases and J by 5 bases, with 13 bases between the two germline ends. The DNA for the CDR3 is TGCAGCGTGGACAGGGAGGGCGAGACCCAGTACTTC. Protein: CSVDREGETQYF.

This sequence joins TRBV7-8 and TRBJ2-1; TRBD2 might be the D (5 bases). Germline-derived CDR1 and CDR2 are SGHVS and FQNEAQ. V dropped 5 bases and J dropped 12 bases, with 14 bases sitting between them. The CDR3 length is 12 residues. The CDR3 DNA reads TGTGCCAGCAGCCCTAGCTTTGACGTGCAGTTCTTC. The encoded protein is CASSPSFDVQFF. The complete variable domain, with remaining parts taken from reference TRBV7-8 and TRBJ2-1, reads GAGVSQSPRYKVAKRGQDVALRCDPISGHVSLFWYQQALGQGPEFLTYFQNEAQLDKSGLPSDRFFAERPEGSVSTLKIQRTQQEDSAVYLCASSPSFDVQFFGPGTRLTVL.

This chain connects TRBV7-2 to TRBJ2-7; 12 nucleotides line up with TRBD1. With 5 bases clipped from V and 3 bases from J, the junction kept 5 bases outside the gene matches. CDR1 is SGHTA and CDR2 is FQGNSA in the germline V gene. This CDR3 contains 15 residues. CDR3 DNA sequence: TGTGCCAGCAGCCCGGGACAGGGGGCTAACTACGAGCAGTACTTC. Translation: CASSPGQGANYEQYF.

The J gene is TRBJ2-3, the V gene TRBV6-6; no definite D call. Deletions cut 0 bases from V and 7 bases from J, with 11 bases between. The CDR3 contains 14 residues. CDR1 is MNHNY and CDR2 is SVGAGI in the germline V gene (reference sequence). The CDR3 is CASSYSSSAHTQYF. CDR3 coding DNA: TGTGCCAGCAGTTACTCGAGTTCCGCGCATACGCAGTATTTT.

The chain combines TRBV5-1 with TRBJ2-5, with 13 positions matching TRBD2. CDR3 length: 16 residues. Germline CDR1 SGHRS, CDR2 YFSETQ. Losses at the gene ends were 5 bases for V and 0 bases for J; bases not matched to a gene: 4. In DNA form, the CDR3 reads TGCGCCAGCAGATCACTAGCGGGGGGGTACCAAGAGACCCAGTACTTC. It specifies CASRSLAGGYQETQYF.

V gene TRBV10-3 combines with J gene TRBJ2-2; D uncertain. V gave up 2 bases and J gave up 1 base, with 2 bases separating them. Germline V lookup: CDR1 ENHRY, CDR2 SYGVKD. The CDR3 covers 13 residues. The chain's CDR3 is CAISERNTGELFF. The CDR3 DNA reads as TGTGCCATCAGTGAGCGGAACACCGGGGAGCTGTTTTTT.

The V call is TRBV7-8, the J call TRBJ2-1; D is undetermined. This CDR3 contains 14 residues. V lost 7 bases to trimming and J lost 0 bases, with 10 bases between them. CDR1 and CDR2 (germline): SGHVS, FQNEAQ. CDR3 DNA: TGTGCCAGCAAAGAGCAATCCTCCTACAATGAGCAGTTCTTC. Translating it yields CASKEQSSYNEQFF.

The chain joins TRBV5-1 to TRBJ2-3; 7 nucleotides agree with TRBD2. The germline CDR1 and CDR2 sequences are SGHRS and YFSETQ. Trimming at V came to 0 bases and at J to 6 bases, leaving 7 bases not matched to a gene. The CDR3 loop spans 15 amino acids. CDR3 in DNA: TGCGCCAGCAGCTTGGGACTAGCCTGGGGGGATACGCAGTATTTT. It codes for CASSLGLAWGDTQYF. Together with reference TRBV5-1 and TRBJ2-3, the CDR3 gives the full variable domain: KAGVTQTPRYLIKTRGQQVTLSCSPISGHRSVSWYQQTPGQGLQFLFEYFSETQRNKGNFPGRFSGRQFSNSRSEMNVSTLELGDSALYLCASSLGLAWGDTQYFGPGTRLTVL.

This chain connects TRBV11-2 to TRBJ2-3; 7 bases align to TRBD1. The V gene's germline CDR1 is SGHAT and CDR2 FQNNGV. This CDR3 comprises 15 residues. The junction had 8 bases not matched to a gene; V was cut back by 4 bases and J by 4 bases. The CDR3 DNA sequence: TGTGCCAGCAGCTATACAGGGGTGGGGGCAGATACGCAGTATTTT. Protein: CASSYTGVGADTQYF.

The chain has TRBV7-9 and TRBJ2-1, with a possible D match to TRBD2 (6 bases). Per the germline V gene, CDR1 is SEHNR and CDR2 is FQNEAQ (reference sequence). The V end was cut by 1 base, the J end by 4 bases, with 11 bases between. The CDR3 is 15 amino acids. The CDR3 bases are TGTGCCAGCAGCTTAGTTGCGGGAAATTACAATGAGCAGTTCTTC. It specifies CASSLVAGNYNEQFF.

The CDR3 DNA sequence: TGTGCCAGCAGCCCGGCGGGGGGTAGGTTAGAGACCCAGTACTTC. As protein: CASSPAGGRLETQYF. The rearrangement links TRBV11-2 to TRBJ2-5; 8 bases fit TRBD2. The CDR3 is 15 residues long. The germline gives CDR1 SGHAT, CDR2 FQNNGV. Unmatched junction bases numbered 9, after V lost 5 bases and J lost 4 bases.

V usage is TRBV5-6 and J usage is TRBJ2-4; the D gene is possibly TRBD2 (5 bases). CDR1 is SGHDT and CDR2 is YYEEEE in the germline V gene. The CDR3 is made up of 14 amino acids. Trimming took 1 base from V and 9 from J, leaving 14 bases between them. CDR3 sequence: CASSLWGSEGIQYF. CDR3 in DNA: TGTGCCAGCAGCTTGTGGGGTAGCGAAGGCATTCAGTACTTC.

The chain uses TRBV11-2 and TRBJ2-1, with D perhaps matching TRBD2 (5 bases). V was trimmed by 2 bases and J by 9 bases, leaving 20 bases between them. Germline V gene sequence: CDR1 SGHAT, CDR2 FQNNGV. The CDR3 length is 16 residues. As DNA, the CDR3 is TGTGCCAGCAGCTTACAACCGCCGGAGGCCGGAGGTGAGCAGTTCTTC. Translating it yields CASSLQPPEAGGEQFF.

The chain links TRBV7-2 to TRBJ2-1; possible D gene TRBD2, 6 bases. This CDR3 comprises 14 residues. V dropped 9 bases and J dropped 5 bases, with 17 bases sitting between them. Germline V gives CDR1 SGHTA, CDR2 FQGNSA. The CDR3 protein is CASTLWGGNNEQFF. CDR3 nucleotide sequence: TGTGCCAGTACCCTTTGGGGCGGGAACAATGAGCAGTTCTTC.